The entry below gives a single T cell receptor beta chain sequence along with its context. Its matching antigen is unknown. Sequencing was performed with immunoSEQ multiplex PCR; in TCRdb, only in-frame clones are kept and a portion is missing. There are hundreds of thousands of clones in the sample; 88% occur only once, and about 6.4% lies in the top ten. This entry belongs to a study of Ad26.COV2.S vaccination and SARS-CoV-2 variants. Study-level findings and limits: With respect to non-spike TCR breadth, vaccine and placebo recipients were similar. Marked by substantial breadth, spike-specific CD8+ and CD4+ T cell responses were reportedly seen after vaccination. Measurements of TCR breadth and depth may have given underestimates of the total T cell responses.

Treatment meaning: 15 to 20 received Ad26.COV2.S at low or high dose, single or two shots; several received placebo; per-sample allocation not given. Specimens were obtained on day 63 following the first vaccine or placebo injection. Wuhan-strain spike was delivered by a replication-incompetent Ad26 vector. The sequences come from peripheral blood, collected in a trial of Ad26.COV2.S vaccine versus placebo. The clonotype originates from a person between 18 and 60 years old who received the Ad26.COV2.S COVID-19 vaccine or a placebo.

Here the CDR3 reads CASSVVGTVNTEAFF. The CDR3 DNA sequence: TGTGCCAGCAGCGTAGTTGGGACAGTGAACACTGAAGCTTTCTTT. The rearrangement uses TRBV9 and TRBJ1-1, with 7 bases lining up with TRBD1. The CDR3 has 15 amino acids. The V and J ends lost 0 bases and 0 bases, in that order; junction bases with no gene match: 2. CDR1 SGDLS and CDR2 YYNGEE come from the germline V gene.